The 30 T cell receptor beta chains given below trace back to one sample, sequenced in a study of early T cells in non-severe SARS-CoV-2 infection. TCRdb analysed the 5' RACE reads with MiXCR anew, one entry per CDR3 protein. Among roughly 25,000 distinct CDR3 sequences listed, 3.5% to 5% were seen once. The source material was whole blood. These receptor sequences come from an adult who was a healthcare worker with PCR-confirmed SARS-CoV-2 infection or an uninfected control (not recorded which).

This chain links TRBV9 with TRBJ1-4; D is uncertain. V was pared by 4 bases and J by 0 bases, with 7 bases between. This CDR3 spans 14 amino acids. Per the germline V gene, CDR1 is SGDLS and CDR2 is YYNGEE. This CDR3 reads CASSKGTTNEKLFF. The CDR3 DNA follows: TGTGCCAGCAGCAAAGGGACAACTAATGAAAAACTGTTTTTT.

This chain uses TRBV20-1 with TRBJ1-1; a possible D gene is TRBD1 (5 bases). Between the trimmed V and J ends, which lost 1 base and 6 bases, there was a span of 15 bases. CDR1 and CDR2 (germline): DFQATT, SNEGSKA (reference sequence). The CDR3 loop spans 14 amino acids. CDR3 loop: CSARAQGASPEAFF. DNA of the CDR3: TGCAGTGCTAGAGCCCAGGGAGCAAGCCCTGAAGCTTTCTTT.

This clonotype was detected many times. The gene calls are TRBV6-2 or TRBV6-3 and TRBJ1-1, with D possibly being TRBD1 (5 bases). The CDR3 has 12 residues. V was pared by 10 bases and J by 2 bases, with 11 bases between. Germline CDR1 reads MNHEY; CDR2 reads SVGEGT. The CDR3 nucleotides read TGTGCCACCCGAGGGGCAAACACTGAAGCTTTCTTT. This sequence encodes CATRGANTEAFF.

This clonotype was detected only a few times. The chain joins TRBV4-2 to TRBJ2-7; either TRBD1 or TRBD2 may supply D (5 bases each). Trimming removed 4 bases at V and 2 bases at J, with 18 bases between. The CDR3 runs 16 residues. The V gene's germline CDR1 is LGHNA and CDR2 YNFKEQ. The CDR3 DNA follows: TGTGCCAGCAGCCGAGAGCTTGGGACCTCGGCCTACGAGCAGTACTTC. Amino acid sequence: CASSRELGTSAYEQYF.

In this sample, this clonotype turned up many times. The V call is TRBV15, the J call TRBJ2-5; perhaps TRBD2 as D (5 bases). V was shortened by 0 bases and J by 3 bases, with 14 bases between the two germline ends. Per germline, CDR1 LNHNV and CDR2 YYDKDF (reference sequence). This CDR3 contains 16 residues. The CDR3 sequence is CATSREKERKKETQYF. CDR3 bases: TGTGCCACCAGCAGAGAAAAAGAGCGGAAGAAAGAGACCCAGTACTTC. Together with reference TRBV15 and TRBJ2-5, the CDR3 gives the full variable domain: DAMVIQNPRYQVTQFGKPVTLSCSQTLNHNVMYWYQQKSSQAPKLLFHYYDKDFNNEADTPDNFQSRRPNTSFCFLDIRSPGLGDTAMYLCATSREKERKKETQYFGPGTRLLVL.

This clonotype qualifies as medium-sized. The chain uses TRBV6-5 and TRBJ1-1; no reliable D call. Looked up from germline, CDR1 is MNHEY and CDR2 is SVGAGI. The CDR3 is 14 residues long. V dropped 4 bases and J dropped 1 base, with 10 bases sitting between them. The CDR3 nucleotides are TGTGCCAGCAGTTCCGTGGCGGGGAACACTGAAGCTTTCTTT. Its protein product is CASSSVAGNTEAFF.

This clonotype has a count of ten or more. This chain joins TRBV7-2 and TRBJ2-5; maybe TRBD2 (6 bases). Germline CDR1 and CDR2: SGHTA and FQGNSA. V was pared by 3 bases and J by 2 bases, with 13 bases between. The CDR3 has 15 residues. CDR3 nucleotide sequence: TGTGCCAGCAGCTTTGATGGACTATCTCAAGAGACCCAGTACTTC. Amino acids: CASSFDGLSQETQYF. Drawing the rest from reference TRBV7-2 and TRBJ2-5, the complete variable domain is GAGVSQSPSNKVTEKGKDVELRCDPISGHTALYWYRQSLGQGLEFLIYFQGNSAPDKSGLPSDRFSAERTGGSVSTLTIQRTQQEDSAVYLCASSFDGLSQETQYFGPGTRLLVL.

This clonotype was recorded many times. CDR3 residues: CASSDPGRGETQYF. The CDR3 nucleotides are TGCGCCAGCAGTGACCCCGGACGCGGGGAGACCCAGTACTTC. V and J are TRBV10-1 and TRBJ2-5, with D possibly being TRBD2 (5 bases). Germline V gene lookup returns CDR1 WNHNN and CDR2 SYGVQD (reference sequence). The CDR3 consists of 14 residues. Trimming shortened V by 3 bases and J by 5 bases, and 13 bases separated the two germline ends.

This clonotype was counted between two and nine times. The chain couples TRBV7-2 to TRBJ2-7; D is perhaps TRBD1 (6 bases). The CDR3 extends over 13 amino acids. Deletions cut 1 base from V and 5 bases from J, with 9 bases between. CDR1 is SGHTA and CDR2 is FQGNSA in the germline V gene. The CDR3 DNA is TGTGCCAGCAGCTTAGAATGGGGGCACGAGCAGTACTTC. Protein: CASSLEWGHEQYF.

The chain employs TRBV6-2 or TRBV6-3 and TRBJ1-1, with unresolved D. This CDR3 spans 11 amino acids. Germline CDR1 and CDR2: MNHEY and SVGEGT. V gave up 5 bases and J gave up 5 bases, with 6 bases separating them. CDR3 loop: CASSPSTEAFF. CDR3 nucleotide sequence: TGTGCCAGCAGTCCAAGTACTGAAGCTTTCTTT.

This clonotype was detected ten times or more. Germline and junction disagree at one end, which may indicate a read error. The rearrangement uses TRBV7-6 and TRBJ1-6; D gene unclear. The CDR3 loop spans 14 amino acids. Germline-derived CDR1 and CDR2 are SGHVS and FNYEAQ. The CDR3 DNA reads as TGTGCCAGCAGCTTTAGCGGACTGAATTCACCCCTCCATTTT. Translation gives CASSFSGLNSPLHF.

This clonotype was observed many times. The chain has TRBV27 and TRBJ2-6; unclear D gene. This CDR3 has 13 residues. CDR1 is MNHEY and CDR2 is SMNVEV in the germline V gene (reference sequence). Trimming took off 0 bases at V and 3 bases at J, with 0 bases between the two ends. CDR3 loop: CASSLSGANVLTF. Written as DNA, the CDR3 is TGTGCCAGCAGTTTATCTGGGGCCAACGTCCTGACTTTC.

Many counts were recorded for this clonotype. This chain connects TRBV18 to TRBJ2-5, with unresolved D. Germline V gene lookup returns CDR1 KGHSH and CDR2 LQKENI. This CDR3 is built from 12 residues. Trimming pared 3 bases from V and 4 bases from J, leaving 6 bases between. CDR3 bases: TGTGCCAGCTCACCCGAAGGAGAGACCCAGTACTTC. Translation gives CASSPEGETQYF.

This clonotype qualifies as medium-sized. The rearrangement joins TRBV20-1 to TRBJ1-2; TRBD1 might be the D (5 bases). The germline CDR1 and CDR2 sequences are DFQATT and SNEGSKA (reference sequence). This CDR3 spans 13 amino acids. The CDR3 nucleotides read TGCAGCGCAACTCAGGGTCCTAACTATGGCTACACCTTC. This codes for CSATQGPNYGYTF.

This clonotype was counted only a few times. This rearrangement joins TRBV12-3 or TRBV12-4 to TRBJ1-6; TRBD1 is a possible D gene (5 bases). This CDR3 spans 15 amino acids. V was trimmed by 2 bases and J by 1 base, leaving 6 bases between them. The CDR3 spells CASSLQGSYNSPLHF. CDR3 sequence (DNA): TGTGCCAGCAGTTTACAGGGTTCCTATAATTCACCCCTCCACTTT.

This sequence joins TRBV4-2 and TRBJ2-3; TRBD2 matches 11 bases. The CDR3 totals 17 residues. Germline CDR1 reads LGHNA; CDR2 reads YNFKEQ. The V gene end was trimmed by 3 bases and the J gene end by 0 bases; junction bases not matched to a gene: 5. The CDR3 DNA follows: TGTGCCAGCAGCCAGATAGCGGGGGGGCCTAGCACAGATACGCAGTATTTT. It is translated as CASSQIAGGPSTDTQYF.

This clonotype showed up many times. The CDR3 coding sequence is TGTGCCAGCAGTACGACAGCCTCTGGAAACACCATATATTTT. It specifies CASSTTASGNTIYF. This chain joins TRBV28 and TRBJ1-3, with D maybe TRBD1 (5 bases). CDR1 MDHEN and CDR2 SYDVKM come from the germline V gene. The CDR3 runs to 14 residues. Trimming took 5 bases from V and 0 from J, leaving 8 bases between them.

This clonotype was counted ten times or more. The rearrangement links TRBV7-2 to TRBJ1-4; 10 bases line up with TRBD1. V gave up 3 bases and J gave up 10 bases; unmatched junction bases: 5. The CDR3 length is 14 residues. Germline V gene sequence: CDR1 SGHTA, CDR2 FQGNSA. For the CDR3, the DNA is TGTGCCAGCAGCTTGGGACAGGGGAGTGTAAAACTGTTTTTT. It specifies CASSLGQGSVKLFF.

This clonotype was seen many times. The chain couples TRBV7-9 to TRBJ1-5; D is unresolved. Germline values: CDR1 SEHNR, CDR2 FQNEAQ (reference sequence). V was shortened by 2 bases and J by 5 bases, with 4 bases between the two germline ends. This CDR3 has 12 residues. The CDR3 sequence: CASSLPDQPQHF. The CDR3 DNA is TGTGCCAGCAGCTTACCCGATCAGCCCCAGCATTTT.

In this sample, this clonotype turned up a few times. The chain uses TRBV20-1 and TRBJ1-2; D uncertain. The germline V gene encodes CDR1 DFQATT and CDR2 SNEGSKA (reference sequence). Trimming stripped 6 bases from V and 4 bases from J, with 9 bases between. The CDR3 spans 11 residues. CDR3 bases: TGCAGTGCAAAGGAATCCTATGGCTACACCTTC. Translated, it gives CSAKESYGYTF.

The table lists this clonotype with many counts. The J gene is TRBJ2-2, the V gene TRBV19, with 9 bases identical to TRBD1. V shed 10 bases, J shed 4 bases, and the junction held 7 bases outside the gene matches. This CDR3 region has 14 residues. The germline V gene has CDR1 LNHDA and CDR2 SQIVND (reference sequence). CDR3 DNA sequence: TGTGCCATACGGGGACAGGGTGTCACCGGGGAGCTGTTTTTT. This sequence encodes CAIRGQGVTGELFF.

Many counts were recorded for this clonotype. The chain couples TRBV6-4 to TRBJ1-1, with D hard to call. V lost 3 bases and J 1 base, leaving 9 bases between the germline ends. The CDR3 runs 14 residues. CDR1 and CDR2 (germline): MRHNA, SNTAGT. The CDR3 DNA follows: TGTGCCAGCAGTGAGGCGGGAGGGAACACTGAAGCTTTCTTT. Its translation: CASSEAGGNTEAFF.

The rearrangement links TRBV6-2 or TRBV6-3 to TRBJ2-2; unclear D gene. V was clipped by 6 bases and J by 10 bases, with 12 bases between them. The germline V gene has CDR1 MNHEY and CDR2 SVGEGT. CDR3 length equals 12 residues. The CDR3 DNA follows: TGTGCCAGCAGGACCCCGAATTTGGAGCTGTTTTTT. It translates to CASRTPNLELFF.

A few counts support this clonotype. The chain links TRBV10-3 to TRBJ2-1; D gene uncertain. The germline V gene has CDR1 ENHRY and CDR2 SYGVKD. The CDR3 contains 12 residues. V was clipped by 3 bases and J by 7 bases, with 7 bases between them. CDR3 region: CAISESPNEQFF. The DNA for the CDR3 is TGTGCCATCAGTGAATCCCCAAATGAGCAGTTCTTC.

The table lists this clonotype with many counts. The chain is built from TRBV5-1 and TRBJ1-1, with D unresolved. Trimming removed 2 bases from V and 0 bases from J, with 17 bases in between. The V gene's germline CDR1 is SGHRS and CDR2 YFSETQ. The CDR3 has 17 amino acids. The CDR3 is CASSLNYRTFMNTEAFF. CDR3 sequence (DNA): TGCGCCAGCAGCTTAAATTATCGGACGTTCATGAACACTGAAGCTTTCTTT.

This clonotype occurred many times. The CDR3 loop reads CASSLEGLARNEQFF. The CDR3 region has the DNA TGTGCCAGCTCGCTCGAAGGGCTAGCAAGAAATGAGCAGTTCTTC. This rearrangement joins TRBV18 to TRBJ2-1; D is possibly TRBD2 (5 bases). V dropped 6 bases and J dropped 7 bases, with 19 bases sitting between them. CDR3 length equals 15 residues. Per the germline V gene, CDR1 is KGHSH and CDR2 is LQKENI.

This clonotype was recorded at least ten times. This chain joins TRBV20-1 and TRBJ2-1; 8 bases map to TRBD2. The CDR3 runs to 15 residues. The V segment lost 6 bases and the J segment 3 bases; nucleotides outside the gene matches: 10. The germline CDR1 and CDR2 sequences are DFQATT and SNEGSKA (reference sequence). The CDR3 is CSAISGSTIYNEQFF. The CDR3 bases are TGCAGTGCAATCAGCGGGAGCACGATCTACAATGAGCAGTTCTTC.

This clonotype was seen a handful of times. This sequence joins TRBV5-1 and TRBJ2-2, with a possible D match to TRBD2 (5 bases). The CDR3 loop spans 13 amino acids. Trimming removed 2 bases at V and 5 bases at J, with 7 bases between. The germline V gene encodes CDR1 SGHRS and CDR2 YFSETQ. The CDR3 spells CASSLSGTGELFF. For the CDR3, the DNA is TGCGCCAGCAGCTTAAGCGGTACCGGGGAGCTGTTTTTT.

The chain is built from TRBV27 and TRBJ2-7; 7 bases are shared with TRBD1. This CDR3 has 14 amino acids. Germline trimming cut 6 bases from V and 4 bases from J; bases unmatched to any gene: 9. Germline V gives CDR1 MNHEY, CDR2 SMNVEV (reference sequence). CDR3 nucleotide sequence: TGTGCCAGCAGGGGTGGGGGACAGACTTACGAGCAGTACTTC. The encoded protein is CASRGGGQTYEQYF.

This clonotype came up many times. The CDR3 DNA reads TGTGCCGGACAAAGGGAAGATACGCAGTATTTT. Translated, it gives CAGQREDTQYF. The chain couples TRBV6-1 to TRBJ2-3; the D gene is possibly TRBD1 (5 bases). V was clipped by 11 bases and J by 5 bases, with 11 bases between them. Germline loops: CDR1 MNHNS, CDR2 SASEGT. CDR3 size: 11 residues.